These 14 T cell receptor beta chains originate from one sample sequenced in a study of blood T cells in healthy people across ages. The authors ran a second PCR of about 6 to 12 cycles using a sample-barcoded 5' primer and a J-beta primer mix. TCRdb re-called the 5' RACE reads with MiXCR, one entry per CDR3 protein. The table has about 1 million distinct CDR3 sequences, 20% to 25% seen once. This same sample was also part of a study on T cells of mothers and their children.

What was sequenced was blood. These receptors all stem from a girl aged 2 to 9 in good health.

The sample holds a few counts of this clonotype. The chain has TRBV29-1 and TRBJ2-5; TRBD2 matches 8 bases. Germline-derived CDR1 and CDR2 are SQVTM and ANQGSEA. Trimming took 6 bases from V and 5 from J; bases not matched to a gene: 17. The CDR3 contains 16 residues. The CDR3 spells CSVPTLKSGRDETQYF. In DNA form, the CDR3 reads TGCAGCGTCCCAACGCTAAAAAGCGGGAGAGACGAGACCCAGTACTTC.

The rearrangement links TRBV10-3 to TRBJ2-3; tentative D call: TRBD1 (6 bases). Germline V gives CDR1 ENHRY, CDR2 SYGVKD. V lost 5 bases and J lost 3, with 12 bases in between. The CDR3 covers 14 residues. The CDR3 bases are TGTGCCATCAGTCAACAGGGCAGGACAGATACGCAGTATTTT. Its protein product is CAISQQGRTDTQYF.

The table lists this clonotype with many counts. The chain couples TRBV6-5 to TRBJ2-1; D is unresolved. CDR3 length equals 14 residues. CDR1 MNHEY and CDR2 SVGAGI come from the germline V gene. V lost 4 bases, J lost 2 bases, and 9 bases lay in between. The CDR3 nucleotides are TGTGCCAGCAGTTCTTTCCAAACCTACAATGAGCAGTTCTTC. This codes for CASSSFQTYNEQFF.

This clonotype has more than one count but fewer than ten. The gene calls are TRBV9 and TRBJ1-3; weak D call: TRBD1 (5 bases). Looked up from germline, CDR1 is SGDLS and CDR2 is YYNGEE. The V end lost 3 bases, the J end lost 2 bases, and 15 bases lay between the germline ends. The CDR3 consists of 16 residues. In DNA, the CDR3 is TGTGCCAGCAGCGCCTTTCCGGGACTTCCTGGAAACACCATATATTTT. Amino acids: CASSAFPGLPGNTIYF.

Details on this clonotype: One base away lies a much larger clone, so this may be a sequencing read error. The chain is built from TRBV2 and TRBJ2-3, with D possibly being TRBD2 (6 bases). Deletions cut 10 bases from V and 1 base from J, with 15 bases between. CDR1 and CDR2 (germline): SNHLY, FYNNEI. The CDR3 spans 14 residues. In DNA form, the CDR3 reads TGTGCCAACAGCCGGGGGATACGCACAGATACGCAGTATTTT. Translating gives CANSRGIRTDTQYF.

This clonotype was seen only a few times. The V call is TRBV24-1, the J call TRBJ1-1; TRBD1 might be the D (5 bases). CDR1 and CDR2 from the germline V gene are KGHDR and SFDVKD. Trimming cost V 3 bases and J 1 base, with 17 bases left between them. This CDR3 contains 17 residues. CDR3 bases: TGTGCCACCAGTGATCCGGCCGGGACCCCCGGGAACACTGAAGCTTTCTTT. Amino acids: CATSDPAGTPGNTEAFF.

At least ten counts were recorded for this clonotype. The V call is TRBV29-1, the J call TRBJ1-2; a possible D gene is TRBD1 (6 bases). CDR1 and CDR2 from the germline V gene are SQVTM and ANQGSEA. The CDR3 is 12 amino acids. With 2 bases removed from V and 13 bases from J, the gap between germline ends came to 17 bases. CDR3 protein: CSVETGQPRGTF. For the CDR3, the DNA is TGCAGCGTTGAAACGGGACAACCGCGGGGCACCTTC.

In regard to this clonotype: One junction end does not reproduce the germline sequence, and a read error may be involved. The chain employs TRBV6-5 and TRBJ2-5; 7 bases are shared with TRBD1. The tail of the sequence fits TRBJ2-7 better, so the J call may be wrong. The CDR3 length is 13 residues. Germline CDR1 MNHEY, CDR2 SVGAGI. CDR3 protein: CVSRQGTLNEQYF. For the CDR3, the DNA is TGTGTCAGCAGACAGGGTACATTAAACGAGCAGTACTTC.

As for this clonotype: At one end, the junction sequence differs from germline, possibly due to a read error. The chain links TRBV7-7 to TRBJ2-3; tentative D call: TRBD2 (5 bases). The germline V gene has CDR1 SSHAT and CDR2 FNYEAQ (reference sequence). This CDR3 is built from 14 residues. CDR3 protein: CASSLNRGSDTRYF. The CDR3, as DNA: TGTGCTAGCAGCTTAAACCGGGGTTCAGATACGCGGTATTTT.

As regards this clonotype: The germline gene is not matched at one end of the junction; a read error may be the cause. The chain's CDR3 is CSAWLGTNYDYTF. In nucleotides, the CDR3 is TGCAGTGCATGGCTGGGGACCAACTATGACTACACCTTC. The V and J genes are TRBV20-1 and TRBJ1-2; D possibly corresponds to TRBD1 (5 bases). CDR3 length equals 13 residues. In germline, CDR1 is DFQATT, CDR2 SNEGSKA (reference sequence).

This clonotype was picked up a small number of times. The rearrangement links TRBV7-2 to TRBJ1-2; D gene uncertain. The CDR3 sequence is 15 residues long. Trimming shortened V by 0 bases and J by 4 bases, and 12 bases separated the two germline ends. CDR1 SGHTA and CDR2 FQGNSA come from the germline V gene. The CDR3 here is CASSLATERSYGYTF. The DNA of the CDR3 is TGTGCCAGCAGCTTAGCAACGGAGCGATCCTATGGCTACACCTTC.

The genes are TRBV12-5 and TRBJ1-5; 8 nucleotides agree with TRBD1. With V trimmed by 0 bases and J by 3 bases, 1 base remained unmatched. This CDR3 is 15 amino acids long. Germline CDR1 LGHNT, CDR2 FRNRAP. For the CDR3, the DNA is TGTGCTAGTGGTTTGGTGACAGGGGCCAATCAGCCCCAGCATTTT. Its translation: CASGLVTGANQPQHF.

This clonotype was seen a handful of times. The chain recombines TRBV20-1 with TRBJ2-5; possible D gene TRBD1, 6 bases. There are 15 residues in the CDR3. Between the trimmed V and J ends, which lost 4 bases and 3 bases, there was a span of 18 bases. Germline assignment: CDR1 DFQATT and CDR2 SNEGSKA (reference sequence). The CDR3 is CSANRDTGSKETQYF. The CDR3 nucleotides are TGCAGTGCTAACCGAGATACAGGGTCTAAAGAGACCCAGTACTTC.

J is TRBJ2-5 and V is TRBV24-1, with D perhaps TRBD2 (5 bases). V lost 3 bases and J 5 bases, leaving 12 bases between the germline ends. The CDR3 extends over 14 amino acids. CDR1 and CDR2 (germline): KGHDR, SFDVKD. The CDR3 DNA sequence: TGTGCCACCAGTGATCCGGCCCCGGGGGAGACCCAGTACTTC. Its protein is CATSDPAPGETQYF.